Below are 12 T cell receptor beta chains sequenced from a single sample in a study of CD4+ T cells in melanoma (dated by TCRdb to between 2021 and 2023). Library preparation was by the immunoSEQ multiplex PCR assay. In its TCRdb copy, this immuneACCESS table keeps in-frame sequences only and misses some clones. Where compared with another copy, unresolved V genes explain less than half of these, and the others have no known cause. The sample contains some 120,000 clones, 92% of them found a single time. The ten largest account for about 3.3% of the sample. Sequenced: peripheral blood. These receptors all stem from a human donor with melanoma.

This clone appeared a single time. This rearrangement joins TRBV7-7 to TRBJ2-3; tentative D call: TRBD2 (6 bases). The CDR3 is made up of 15 amino acids. CDR1 is SSHAT, CDR2 FNYEAQ, per germline (reference sequence). Trimming stripped 4 bases from V and 4 bases from J, with 15 bases between. The CDR3 sequence is CASSSGGTTSDTQYF. The CDR3 DNA sequence: TGTGCCAGCAGCTCCGGGGGAACGACTTCAGATACGCAGTATTTT.

J is TRBJ2-2 and V is TRBV11-1; D is possibly TRBD1 (6 bases). CDR1 SGHAT and CDR2 FQDESV come from the germline V gene (reference sequence). Deletions cut 4 bases from V and 8 bases from J, with 23 bases between. This CDR3 is 17 amino acids long. CDR3 nucleotide sequence: TGTGCCAGCAGCTCGAACCTTTTAACACAGGGTGGTGGGGAGCTGTTTTTT. Translation gives CASSSNLLTQGGGELFF.

The genes are TRBV6-5 and TRBJ1-1; no definite D call. V was shortened by 0 bases and J by 1 base, with 6 bases between the two germline ends. The CDR3 is 14 residues long. Per the germline V gene, CDR1 is MNHEY and CDR2 is SVGAGI. CDR3 region: CASSYSGTNTEAFF. The CDR3 region has the DNA TGTGCCAGCAGTTACTCGGGCACGAACACTGAAGCTTTCTTT.

The chain is built from TRBV29-1 and TRBJ2-7, with TRBD1 identical over 7 bases. The J segment lost 3 bases and the V segment lost 8 bases, leaving 7 bases of the junction unmatched. Germline V CDR1 and CDR2: SQVTM, ANQGSEA. The CDR3 is 12 residues long. The DNA for the CDR3 is TGCAGCACAAAGACAGGGCGCTACGAGCAGTACTTC. Translation gives CSTKTGRYEQYF.

The chain combines TRBV19 with TRBJ1-1, with D possibly TRBD1 on 5 matching bases. Germline V gene data show CDR1 as LNHDA and CDR2 as SQIVND (reference sequence). This CDR3 region has 15 residues. The ends were cut back, 2 bases at V and 6 bases at J, with 16 bases in the middle. CDR3 amino acids: CASSIWVLGAAEAFF. CDR3 DNA: TGTGCCAGTAGTATATGGGTATTAGGGGCCGCTGAAGCTTTCTTT.

V and J are TRBV28 and TRBJ2-7; D possibly matches TRBD1 or TRBD2 (5 bases each). The germline CDR1 and CDR2 sequences are MDHEN and SYDVKM. The CDR3 totals 15 residues. The V and J ends lost 6 bases and 5 bases respectively, with 20 bases between them. The chain's CDR3 is CASRPPAGGLDEQYF. CDR3 nucleotide sequence: TGTGCCAGCAGACCACCGGCTGGGGGATTGGACGAGCAGTACTTC.

On this clone itself: The junction does not match germline at one end; this may be a read error. CDR3 nucleotides: TGTGCCAGCAGCGTGGGTCAAGATCAACCCCAGCATTTT. It codes for CASSVGQDQPQHF. J is TRBJ1-5 and V is TRBV9; D remains ambiguous. The CDR3 spans 13 residues. Germline V gene data show CDR1 as SGDLS and CDR2 as YYNGEE.

V usage is TRBV27 and J usage is TRBJ2-1; D is unclear. The germline V and J ends were trimmed by 2 bases and 6 bases, with 11 bases remaining between them. The CDR3 sequence is 14 residues long. The germline gives CDR1 MNHEY, CDR2 SMNVEV (reference sequence). CDR3: CASSLRLQSNEQFF. In DNA, the CDR3 is TGTGCCAGCAGTTTAAGGTTACAAAGCAATGAGCAGTTCTTC.

The gene calls are TRBV7-6 and TRBJ1-4; D gene uncertain. Trimming removed 0 bases at V and 12 bases at J, with 11 bases between. CDR1 SGHVS and CDR2 FNYEAQ come from the germline V gene. There are 13 residues in the CDR3. In DNA, the CDR3 is TGTGCCAGCAGCTTAGCCGAGAGGATGGAACTGTTTTTT. Its translation: CASSLAERMELFF.

V and J are TRBV19 and TRBJ1-5, with D possibly being TRBD1 (6 bases). The CDR3 has 17 amino acids. Germline V gene lookup returns CDR1 LNHDA and CDR2 SQIVND (reference sequence). V was trimmed by 3 bases and J by 1 base, leaving 16 bases between them. CDR3 coding DNA: TGTGCCAGTAGTATTTCGGAGGGGGGCTCAAGCAATCAGCCCCAGCATTTT. Its translation is CASSISEGGSSNQPQHF.

The chain recombines TRBV13 with TRBJ2-7; no clear D gene. Trimming removed 2 bases from V and 0 bases from J, with 11 bases in between. The V gene's germline CDR1 is PRHDT and CDR2 FYEKMQ (reference sequence). This CDR3 is 15 amino acids long. The CDR3 nucleotides read TGTGCCAGCAGCTTAATAACGGTGAGCTCCTACGAGCAGTACTTC. It encodes CASSLITVSSYEQYF.

Comments on this clone: Other DNA sequences of this sample code for an identical CDR3. The chain joins TRBV4-1 to TRBJ2-1; 7 bases are a match to TRBD2. The CDR3 has 14 amino acids. V was pared by 3 bases and J by 4 bases, with 3 bases of the junction left unmatched. Germline-derived CDR1 and CDR2 are MGHRA and YSYEKL. The CDR3 nucleotides read TGCGCCAGCAGCCAGGGGGGGTCTTACAATGAGCAGTTCTTC. This gives the protein CASSQGGSYNEQFF.